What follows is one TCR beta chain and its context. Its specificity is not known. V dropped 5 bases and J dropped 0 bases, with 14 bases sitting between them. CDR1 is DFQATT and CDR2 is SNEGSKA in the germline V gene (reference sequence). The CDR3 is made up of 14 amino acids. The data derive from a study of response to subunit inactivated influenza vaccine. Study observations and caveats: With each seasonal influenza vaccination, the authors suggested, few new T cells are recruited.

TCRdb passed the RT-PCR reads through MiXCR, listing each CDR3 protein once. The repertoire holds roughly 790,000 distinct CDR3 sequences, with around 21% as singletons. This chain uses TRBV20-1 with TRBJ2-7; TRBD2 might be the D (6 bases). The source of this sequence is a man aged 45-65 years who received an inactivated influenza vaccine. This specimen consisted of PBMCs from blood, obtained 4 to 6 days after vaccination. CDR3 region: CSASGSGYSYEQYF. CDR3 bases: TGCAGTGCTTCAGGTAGCGGCTACTCCTACGAGCAGTACTTC.